One TCR beta chain is described in this entry. The CDR3 consists of 11 residues. After removal of 7 bases from V and 3 bases from J, the junction contained 2 bases not matched to a gene. CDR1 GTSNPN and CDR2 SVGIG come from the germline V gene (reference sequence). This entry belongs to a study of blood T cell repertoires in COVID-19. Study in general: From T cells, B-cell-depleted T cells, or PBMCs came the material, which was cDNA or gDNA.

As handled by the study authors: Scientists estimated how many nucleated cells there were by amplifying reference gene primers. Measured with immunoSEQ multiplex PCR; TCRdb has only the in-frame clones, and not every one. The D gene and trimming were derived from the DNA, and the V and J assignments and clone size from that table. The sample includes around 300,000 clones, 90% seen only once; the top ten take under 1.1%. This receptor was taken from a woman aged 40 to 55 with COVID-19, enrolled during active disease. Sequenced: peripheral blood. This chain joins TRBV30 and TRBJ2-7; 8 bases map to TRBD1. This CDR3 reads CAFGQGYEQYF. The CDR3 nucleotides read TGTGCCTTTGGACAGGGCTACGAGCAGTACTTC.